Following are 30 T cell receptor beta chains from one sample sequenced in a study of molecular identifiers for immune sequencing clone quantification. MiXCR, applied by TCRdb to the PCR reads, yields one record per CDR3 protein. The sample consists of about 640,000 distinct CDR3 sequences, about 20% of them appearing once. Sequencing used naive CD8+ T cells from blood, with Jurkat cell RNA spiked in. Subset denoted: FACS-sorted CD8+CD4-CCR7+CD45RA+ naive T cells. These receptors were collected from a human donor in good health. Some libraries in this study had Jurkat cell RNA spiked in.

Details on this clonotype: This may be a read error: a much more frequent sequence differs by one nucleotide. The chain employs TRBV2 and TRBJ2-1, with 9 bases identical to TRBD2. Germline values: CDR1 SNHLY, CDR2 FYNNEI. J gave up 12 bases and V 10 bases, and 10 bases lay outside the gene matches. This CDR3 is 12 amino acids long. Here the CDR3 DNA reads TGTGCCACCTTAGCGGGGGAGGCTGGGCAGTTCTTC. It is translated as CATLAGEAGQFF.

In this sample, this clonotype turned up a few times. In DNA form, the CDR3 reads TGTGCCACCGACCGGGACAGGGGGGGCTACACCTTC. This codes for CATDRDRGGYTF. The chain uses TRBV6-1 and TRBJ1-2; TRBD1 matches at 11 bases. This CDR3 spans 12 amino acids. The V gene end was trimmed by 10 bases and the J gene end by 8 bases; junction bases not matched to a gene: 6. Germline V lookup: CDR1 MNHNS, CDR2 SASEGT.

There are many counts of this clonotype. This chain uses TRBV5-6 with TRBJ2-3; TRBD2 might be the D (5 bases). Per the germline V gene, CDR1 is SGHDT and CDR2 is YYEEEE. The ends were cut back, 0 bases at V and 2 bases at J, with 10 bases in the middle. This CDR3 has 15 amino acids. In DNA form, the CDR3 reads TGTGCCAGCAGCTTGGGGGTCGGACTCACAGATACGCAGTATTTT. Its translation: CASSLGVGLTDTQYF.

This clonotype was found many times. The J gene is TRBJ2-7, the V gene TRBV2; perhaps TRBD2 as D (5 bases). Germline V CDR1 and CDR2: SNHLY, FYNNEI. V was cut by 6 bases and J by 10 bases, with 19 bases left in between. CDR3 length: 13 residues. The CDR3 bases are TGTGCCAGCAGGAGCGGCGGATACGCCTTTCAGTACTTC. It specifies CASRSGGYAFQYF.

In regard to this clonotype: At one end the junction does not follow the germline gene, possibly because of a read error. The rearrangement joins TRBV7-6 to TRBJ2-2; tentative D call: TRBD2 (5 bases). The germline V gene encodes CDR1 SGHVS and CDR2 FNYEAQ. The length of the CDR3 is 11 residues. CDR3: CVSGLAGELFF. The CDR3 DNA reads as TGTGTCAGCGGCTTAGCCGGGGAGCTGTTTTTT. The variable domain in full, completed from reference TRBV7-6 and TRBJ2-2, reads GAGVSQSPRYKVTKRGQDVALRCDPISGHVSLYWYRQALGQGPEFLTYFNYEAQQDKSGLPNDRFSAERPEGSISTLTIQRTEQRDSAMYRCVSGLAGELFFGEGSRLTVL.

The rearrangement joins TRBV19 to TRBJ1-5, with D possibly TRBD1 on 5 matching bases. V lost 5 bases to trimming and J lost 0 bases, with 20 bases between them. The CDR3 is made up of 18 amino acids. Germline lookup yields CDR1 LNHDA and CDR2 SQIVND (reference sequence). The CDR3 sequence: CASSWGGIQGYSNQPQHF. The CDR3 nucleotides are TGTGCCAGTAGTTGGGGGGGGATCCAGGGTTATAGCAATCAGCCCCAGCATTTT. The full variable domain, its missing parts supplied by reference TRBV19 and TRBJ1-5, is DGGITQSPKYLFRKEGQNVTLSCEQNLNHDAMYWYRQDPGQGLRLIYYSQIVNDFQKGDIAEGYSVSREKKESFPLTVTSAQKNPTAFYLCASSWGGIQGYSNQPQHFGDGTRLSIL.

This clonotype has at least ten counts. The V gene is TRBV7-2, the J gene TRBJ2-4; TRBD2 is a possible D gene (6 bases). This CDR3 is built from 21 residues. CDR1 is SGHTA, CDR2 FQGNSA, per germline. The V and J ends lost 4 bases and 0 bases respectively, with 28 bases between them. The CDR3 loop reads CASSSSGLGPELLSAKNIQYF. The CDR3 nucleotides read TGTGCCAGCAGCTCAAGCGGGTTAGGTCCAGAACTTTTATCAGCCAAAAACATTCAGTACTTC.

This clonotype was recorded many times. This chain uses TRBV5-6 with TRBJ2-6; D ambiguous. Germline CDR1 and CDR2: SGHDT and YYEEEE. V gave up 4 bases and J gave up 2 bases, with 7 bases separating them. CDR3 length equals 14 residues. The CDR3 region is CASSRPPGANVLTF. The DNA for the CDR3 is TGTGCCAGCAGCCGACCGCCTGGGGCCAACGTCCTGACTTTC.

This clonotype was seen many times. The V and J genes are TRBV30 and TRBJ1-5, with D possibly matching TRBD1 (5 bases). Trimming shortened V by 5 bases and J by 9 bases, and 20 bases separated the two germline ends. CDR1 is GTSNPN and CDR2 is SVGIG in the germline V gene (reference sequence). The CDR3 sequence is 14 residues long. The CDR3 DNA follows: TGTGCCTGGGGAACAGGCTTTGGGTATCCGCCCCAGCATTTT. Its translation: CAWGTGFGYPPQHF.

The J gene is TRBJ2-5, the V gene TRBV27, with TRBD2 matching over 10 bases. This CDR3 has 14 amino acids. V shed 5 bases, J shed 5 bases, and the junction held 5 bases outside the gene matches. Germline lookup yields CDR1 MNHEY and CDR2 SMNVEV (reference sequence). CDR3: CASSILAGEETQYF. CDR3 in DNA: TGTGCCAGCAGTATCCTAGCGGGAGAGGAGACCCAGTACTTC.

Only a few counts were recorded for this clonotype. Here the CDR3 omits its conserved ending phenylalanine or tryptophan, so a read error is the likely source. The chain combines TRBV7-2 with TRBJ1-5; D remains ambiguous. The V gene's germline CDR1 is SGHTA and CDR2 FQGNSA. V gave up 0 bases and J gave up 4 bases, with 13 bases separating them. This CDR3 is 16 amino acids long. CDR3 bases: TGTGCCAGCAGCTTAGCTTACAGTTTAGCGAATCAGCCCCAGCATCTT. The encoded protein is CASSLAYSLANQPQHL.

This clonotype was detected many times. The J gene is TRBJ2-6, the V gene TRBV18; no firm D call. With 8 bases removed from V and 1 base from J, the gap between germline ends came to 12 bases. This CDR3 has 15 residues. Germline CDR1 is KGHSH and CDR2 is LQKENI. The CDR3 DNA sequence: TGTGCCAGCACTCCGACCGATTCTGGGGCCAACGTCCTGACTTTC. Translation: CASTPTDSGANVLTF.

This clonotype was picked up many times. Without the conserved terminal phenylalanine or tryptophan, this CDR3 likely stems from a read error. The DNA is left out, because the CDR3 cannot be placed on it with certainty; the CDR3 is given as TCRdb lists it. V and J are TRBV7-9 and TRBJ1-3. Germline V gene sequence: CDR1 SEHNR, CDR2 FQNEAQ (reference sequence). The CDR3 is 12 residues long, counting both termini. The CDR3 loop reads CASSLYDLPNFG.

The CDR3 sequence is CASSQEGRLNYEGYTF. CDR3 DNA: TGCGCCAGCAGCCAAGAAGGACGGTTGAATTATGAGGGCTACACCTTC. This chain links TRBV4-1 with TRBJ1-2; D ambiguous. Germline assignment: CDR1 MGHRA and CDR2 YSYEKL. V dropped 0 bases and J dropped 8 bases, with 19 bases sitting between them. The length of the CDR3 is 16 residues.

This clonotype was seen ten or more times. J is TRBJ2-7 and V is TRBV29-1; D assignment may be TRBD1 or TRBD2 (6 bases each). With 1 base removed from V and 3 bases from J, the gap between germline ends came to 13 bases. The CDR3 extends over 14 amino acids. CDR1 and CDR2 from the germline V gene are SQVTM and ANQGSEA. CDR3 nucleotide sequence: TGCAGCGTTGAAGGCTTGGAGGGGGGCTACGAGCAGTACTTC. It translates to CSVEGLEGGYEQYF.

This clonotype was recorded many times. This chain joins TRBV28 and TRBJ1-5, with a tentative D call TRBD1 (5 bases). V was trimmed by 3 bases and J by 5 bases, leaving 11 bases between them. CDR1 is MDHEN, CDR2 SYDVKM, per germline. The CDR3 sequence is 14 residues long. The CDR3 nucleotides read TGTGCCAGCAGTTTTGGGACTTCGTATCAGCCCCAGCATTTT. Encoded protein: CASSFGTSYQPQHF.

This clonotype has ten or more counts. The chain combines TRBV5-6 with TRBJ2-4; D remains unclear. The CDR3 covers 15 residues. V was trimmed by 0 bases and J by 8 bases, leaving 15 bases between them. Per the germline V gene, CDR1 is SGHDT and CDR2 is YYEEEE. CDR3 region: CASSLDLGETHIQYF. DNA of the CDR3: TGTGCCAGCAGCTTGGACCTTGGAGAAACGCACATTCAGTACTTC.

This clonotype was found once. Being one base from a much bigger clone, this may be a read error. J is TRBJ1-1 and V is TRBV27, with a weak D call TRBD1 (5 bases). The CDR3 consists of 15 residues. Germline assignment: CDR1 MNHEY and CDR2 SMNVEV (reference sequence). The CDR3 here is CASSLFLGVGTEASF. CDR3 in DNA: TGTGCCAGCAGTTTATTTCTGGGGGTCGGCACTGAAGCTTCCTTT.

Note on this clonotype: Possible read error: a much larger clone is one base away. The chain uses TRBV4-1 and TRBJ1-4, with D unresolved. The CDR3 runs 15 residues. From germline, CDR1 is MGHRA and CDR2 YSYEKL. The CDR3 loop reads CAGSQDWRSQDSKFF. The CDR3 bases are TGCGCCGGCAGCCAAGATTGGCGTAGTCAGGACTCTAAGTTTTTT.

This chain connects TRBV21-1 to TRBJ2-7; the D call TRBD2 from the table was never checked on the DNA. TRBV21-1 corresponds to a pseudogene. The CDR3 has 20 residues. CDR3 amino acids: CASSKALYPPREEFTYEQYF. Written as DNA, the CDR3 is TGTGCCAGCAGCAAAGCGCTTTACCCCCCGCGGGAGGAATTCACCTACGAGCAGTACTTC.

This clonotype was counted many times. The chain is built from TRBV11-2 and TRBJ1-2; maybe TRBD1 (6 bases). V shed 5 bases and J shed 2 bases, with 15 bases lying between them. Germline loops: CDR1 SGHAT, CDR2 FQNNGV. The CDR3 spans 15 residues. The CDR3 region has the DNA TGTGCCAGCAGCCCCCCAGGACAGCTAAACTATGGCTACACCTTC. This codes for CASSPPGQLNYGYTF.

In this sample, this clonotype turned up many times. V is TRBV27 and J is TRBJ2-7, with 11 bases lining up with TRBD1. V lost 6 bases and J lost 3; bases outside the gene matches: 4. This CDR3 comprises 14 residues. Germline CDR1 and CDR2: MNHEY and SMNVEV (reference sequence). The CDR3 bases are TGTGCCAGCAGCGGACAGGGGGCATTCTACGAGCAGTACTTC. As protein: CASSGQGAFYEQYF.

This clonotype was seen ten or more times. J is TRBJ2-5 and V is TRBV20-1; no definite D call. The V gene's germline CDR1 is DFQATT and CDR2 SNEGSKA (reference sequence). The CDR3 has 17 amino acids. The V gene lost 3 bases and the J gene lost 5 bases, with 25 bases spanning the gap. The CDR3 spells CSASQPADVGVRETQYF. The CDR3 coding sequence is TGCAGTGCTAGCCAGCCGGCTGACGTTGGCGTACGGGAGACCCAGTACTTC.

As concerns this clonotype: Possible read error: a much larger clone is one base away. This chain joins TRBV7-9 and TRBJ1-1; D is undetermined. The CDR3 runs to 12 residues. Germline lookup yields CDR1 SEHNR and CDR2 FQNEAQ (reference sequence). The CDR3 DNA reads TGTGCCCGCAGCTCGCCGAACACTGAAGCTTTCTTT. Amino acids: CARSSPNTEAFF.

The chain uses TRBV4-3 and TRBJ2-1; 13 nucleotides agree with TRBD2. J lost 0 bases, V lost 2 bases, and 7 bases had no gene match. The CDR3 consists of 19 residues. Per germline, CDR1 LGHNA and CDR2 YSLEER. CDR3 sequence: CASSQTTSGGFSSYNEQFF. CDR3 nucleotide sequence: TGCGCCAGCAGCCAAACGACTAGCGGGGGGTTCAGCTCCTACAATGAGCAGTTCTTC.

The chain employs TRBV6-2 or TRBV6-3 and TRBJ2-7; D may be TRBD2 (6 bases). Looked up from germline, CDR1 is MNHEY and CDR2 is SVGEGT. CDR3 length equals 13 residues. V was clipped by 10 bases and J by 0 bases, with 13 bases between them. The CDR3 protein is CATRDSSSYEQYF. In nucleotides, the CDR3 is TGTGCCACCCGGGACTCCTCCTCCTACGAGCAGTACTTC.

This clonotype was seen a few times. V and J are TRBV5-4 and TRBJ1-3; the D is unclear. CDR3 length equals 17 residues. Germline values: CDR1 SGHNT, CDR2 YYREEE (reference sequence). V was cut by 3 bases and J by 1 base, with 17 bases left in between. CDR3 sequence reads: CASSWTPGPPSGNTIYF. The CDR3 DNA reads TGTGCCAGCAGCTGGACGCCCGGCCCCCCTTCTGGAAACACCATATATTTT.

In its sample, this clonotype was seen many times. The gene calls are TRBV5-1 and TRBJ2-5; possibly TRBD1 or TRBD2 for D (5 bases each). Germline V gene lookup returns CDR1 SGHRS and CDR2 YFSETQ. Trimming took 4 bases from V and 4 from J, leaving 14 bases between them. The CDR3 loop spans 14 amino acids. The CDR3, as DNA: TGCGCCAGCAGCCCCCTTGGGGGACCAGAGACCCAGTACTTC. Protein product: CASSPLGGPETQYF.

This clonotype was recorded many times. The chain is built from TRBV15 and TRBJ2-1, with 8 bases matching TRBD1. Germline V gives CDR1 LNHNV, CDR2 YYDKDF (reference sequence). The V and J ends lost 0 bases and 4 bases, in that order; junction bases with no gene match: 11. The CDR3 length is 18 residues. The CDR3 is CATSRDTRGQLIYNEQFF. The CDR3 DNA reads TGTGCCACCAGCAGAGATACCAGGGGGCAACTCATATACAATGAGCAGTTCTTC.

This clonotype was counted at least ten times. The chain has TRBV12-5 and TRBJ2-3, with D unclear. Germline CDR1 and CDR2: LGHNT and FRNRAP. The CDR3 is 13 amino acids. The germline V and J ends were trimmed by 1 base and 2 bases, with 4 bases remaining between them. The CDR3 spells CASGLALTDTQYF. DNA of the CDR3: TGTGCTAGTGGTTTGGCACTCACAGATACGCAGTATTTT. The whole variable domain, filled in from reference TRBV12-5 and TRBJ2-3, reads DARVTQTPRHKVTEMGQEVTMRCQPILGHNTVFWYRQTMMQGLELLAYFRNRAPLDDSGMPKDRFSAEMPDATLATLKIQPSEPRDSAVYFCASGLALTDTQYFGPGTRLTVL.